This T cell receptor beta chain was sequenced during a study of cytomegalovirus exposure and HLA in healthy donors. The study's findings and limits: A reported reduction in N-insertions relative to the approximately 670-donor mean was seen in an Asian-associated ancestry cluster in a later analysis. From TCR beta sequences, most subjects' HLA-A and HLA-B alleles were reportedly predicted accurately.

Unrecorded immune exposures were likely, despite nominal health at sampling. To note about this clone: Its antigen is currently unknown.

It was with 60 Vbeta and 13 Jbeta primers that the PCR ran. Authors' data handling: In a later analysis, the count reached about 75 million unique TCR beta chains, with about 9.9 million shared. Sequenced by immunoSEQ multiplex PCR; TCRdb stores in-frame clones only, minus some. Clonal size and the V and J genes are those of that table, whereas D and trimming came from the DNA. The sample contains about 200,000 clones, around 83% of which appear only once. Germline V gene lookup returns CDR1 LNHDA and CDR2 SQIVND (reference sequence). The CDR3 is 16 residues long. Between the trimmed V and J ends, which lost 0 bases and 2 bases, there was a span of 11 bases.

V usage is TRBV19 and J usage is TRBJ1-5, with D possibly being TRBD1 (5 bases). The specimen was PBMCs. The source is a girl aged 10 to 17 in good health and CMV-seronegative. The CDR3 spells CASSIDSRAGNQPQHF. CDR3 nucleotides: TGTGCCAGTAGTATAGATTCCAGGGCAGGCAATCAGCCCCAGCATTTT. Based on the CDR3 plus reference TRBV19 and TRBJ1-5, the full variable domain is DGGITQSPKYLFRKEGQNVTLSCEQNLNHDAMYWYRQDPGQGLRLIYYSQIVNDFQKGDIAEGYSVSREKKESFPLTVTSAQKNPTAFYLCASSIDSRAGNQPQHFGDGTRLSIL.